These T cell receptor beta chains were read from a single sample in a study of control samples from healthy donors and cancer patients. Data came from immunoSEQ multiplex PCR; TCRdb stores just in-frame clones and leaves some out. The sample includes around 140,000 clones, about 90% of them seen just once. The sequenced sample consisted of blood. The receptors originated from a man younger than 35 in good health. Each CDR3 is given with its conserved first and last residue. The D gene is left open where the match is weak. Clone sizes are given selectively: once, few, many, or a class where the clone is expanded.

d_call	v_call	clone_size	j_call	cdr3_nt	cdr3_aa
.	TRBV15	.	TRBJ2-5	TGTGCCACCAGCAGAGATCTAGCAGCGCAAGAGACCCAGTACTTC	CATSRDLAAQETQYF
TRBD1	TRBV6-5	.	TRBJ2-7	TGTGCCAGCACCACAGGGGGCTTCTACGAGCAGTACTTC	CASTTGGFYEQYF
.	TRBV6-5	.	TRBJ1-4	TGTGCCAGCAGTTCCTCCTCCGGACTTAATGAAAAACTGTTTTTT	CASSSSSGLNEKLFF
.	TRBV11-2	.	TRBJ2-7	TGTGCCAGCAGCTCTGTGGGCCCGGGGGAGCAGTACTTC	CASSSVGPGEQYF
.	TRBV2	once	TRBJ1-6	TGTGCCAGCGCAATCGCCAATTGGGGTAATTCACCCCTCCACTTT	CASAIANWGNSPLHF
.	TRBV4-1	.	TRBJ2-3	TGCGCCAGCAGCCAAGTTAGCTTGGGGACCCCCGATCGGAGAGATACGCAGTATTTT	CASSQVSLGTPDRRDTQYF
TRBD1	TRBV11-3	.	TRBJ2-5	TGTGCCAGCAGCAGACAGGGCCAAGAGACCCAGTACTTC	CASSRQGQETQYF
.	TRBV10-3	.	TRBJ2-6	TGTGCCATCAGTGAGGGTCTAGGGGCCAACGTCCTGACTTTC	CAISEGLGANVLTF
TRBD1	TRBV19	few	TRBJ1-1	TGTGCCAGTAGTATAGAGTGGCGGACAGGGCCAAACACTGAAGCTTTCTTT	CASSIEWRTGPNTEAFF
TRBD2	TRBV11-1	.	TRBJ2-3	TGTGCCAGCAGCCGAGCGGGGGCCCTGCGGGATACGCAGTATTTT	CASSRAGALRDTQYF
.	TRBV4-1	.	TRBJ1-1	TGCGCCAGCAGCCAAATTGTAGGAGTCCGGGGACGAAAAAACACTGAAGCTTTCTTT	CASSQIVGVRGRKNTEAFF
TRBD2	TRBV19	once	TRBJ2-3	TGTGCCAGTAGTATATCCCCGGGACTAGCGGGGGGCGACACAGATACGCAGTATTTT	CASSISPGLAGGDTDTQYF
.	TRBV29-1	.	TRBJ1-5	TGCAGCGCCGTGCCTACCGGCCCGAATCAGCCCCAGCATTTT	CSAVPTGPNQPQHF
.	TRBV7-8	.	TRBJ1-3	TGTGCCAGCAGCTTCGAGGGGGGAAACACCATATATTTT	CASSFEGGNTIYF
TRBD2	TRBV9	.	TRBJ2-5	TGTGCCAGCAGCACCCGGACTAGCGGAGAGACCCAGTACTTC	CASSTRTSGETQYF
.	TRBV4-2	.	TRBJ1-4	TGTGCCAGCAGCCAAGGATGGGATGAAAAACTGTTTTTT	CASSQGWDEKLFF
.	TRBV7-6	.	TRBJ2-1	TGTGCCAGCAGCTTAGTTCCGCCGGACTATAGCTCCTACAATGAGCAGTTCTTC	CASSLVPPDYSSYNEQFF
TRBD1	TRBV4-3	.	TRBJ1-2	TGCGCCAGCAGCCAAGAGAAAGAACAGGGGGAGAATGGCTACACCTTC	CASSQEKEQGENGYTF
.	TRBV27	.	TRBJ2-7	TGTGCCAGCAGTTTATACAGGGATCCCCGGGACGAGCAGTACTTC	CASSLYRDPRDEQYF
.	TRBV6-2/TRBV6-3	once	TRBJ2-1	TGTGCCAGCAGTTACTCGATCAGGGTTAATGAGCAGTTCTTC	CASSYSIRVNEQFF
.	TRBV4-3	.	TRBJ1-1	TGCGCCAGCAGCCTTGAAAAAGAGGTTAACACTGAAGCTTTCTTT	CASSLEKEVNTEAFF
.	TRBV19	.	TRBJ1-3	TGTGCCAGTAGTAGCCAAAGCTCTGGAAACACCATATATTTT	CASSSQSSGNTIYF
.	TRBV18	once	TRBJ1-6	TGTGCCAGCTCACCACCCCACAGGCTGGTTAATTCACCCCTCCACTTT	CASSPPHRLVNSPLHF
TRBD1	TRBV9	.	TRBJ1-6	TGTGCCAGCAGCGCCCAGGGGGGCACGGGAGCCCTCCACTTT	CASSAQGGTGALHF
.	TRBV28	.	TRBJ2-2	TGTGCCAGCATCCAGGGGTACGGGGAGCTGTTTTTT	CASIQGYGELFF
.	TRBV7-9	.	TRBJ2-7	TGTGCCAGCAGCCCGAGGACGCATTCCTACGAGCAGTACTTC	CASSPRTHSYEQYF
.	TRBV19	.	TRBJ2-3	TGTGCCAGTAGTCGGACTCTGAGCACAGATACGCAGTATTTT	CASSRTLSTDTQYF
.	TRBV7-9	few	TRBJ2-3	TGTGCCAGCAGCTTATTCGAGGTCCTTAGCACAGATACGCAGTATTTT	CASSLFEVLSTDTQYF
.	TRBV3-1/TRBV3-2	once	TRBJ1-2	TGTGCCAGCAGCCAAGGTACCTATGGCTACACCTTC	CASSQGTYGYTF
.	TRBV24-1	.	TRBJ1-1	TGTGCCACCAGTGATGGTCCGGGAACTGAAGCTTTCTTT	CATSDGPGTEAFF
TRBD2	TRBV5-4	.	TRBJ2-7	TGTGCCAGCAGCTTGGCACTAGCGGGGGGTGTCGAGCAGTACTTC	CASSLALAGGVEQYF
.	TRBV7-2	.	TRBJ1-5	TGTGCCAGCAGCTTAGCGCCGGGGGATCAGCCCCAGCATTTT	CASSLAPGDQPQHF
.	TRBV9	few	TRBJ1-2	TGTGCCAGCAGCGTAGATAGGGATAGGGGCTACACCTTC	CASSVDRDRGYTF
TRBD1	TRBV5-5	once	TRBJ2-7	TGTGCCAGCAGCTTGGACAGGGGGCCCTACGAGCAGTACTTC	CASSLDRGPYEQYF
.	TRBV9	.	TRBJ1-1	TGTGCCAGCAGCGTAGTCCAAGGGGCGGAGGAAGCTTTCTTT	CASSVVQGAEEAFF
.	TRBV5-1	.	TRBJ1-1	TGCGCCAGCAGCTCCTCAGACATTCCCGACACTGAAGCTTTCTTT	CASSSSDIPDTEAFF
TRBD2	TRBV4-2	.	TRBJ2-1	TGTGCCAGCAGCCACCGACTAGCTAATACACATGAGCAGTTCTTC	CASSHRLANTHEQFF
.	TRBV2	few	TRBJ2-2	TGTGCCAGCAGGTTAATGGCGGCGGACACCGGGGAGCTGTTTTTT	CASRLMAADTGELFF
.	TRBV19	.	TRBJ2-2	TGTGCCAGTAGACTCGACATATTCGGGGAGCTGTTTTTT	CASRLDIFGELFF
.	TRBV6-5	.	TRBJ2-7	TGTGCCAGCAGCTCGACAGGACCCTACGAGCAGTACTTC	CASSSTGPYEQYF
.	TRBV13	.	TRBJ1-6	TGTGCCAGCCGACGGGGTTTAAAGAATTCACCCCTCCACTTT	CASRRGLKNSPLHF
TRBD2	TRBV7-6	.	TRBJ2-5	TGTGCCAGCAGCCCCGGGACTAGCGGGGTGAACTCACAAGAGACCCAGTACTTC	CASSPGTSGVNSQETQYF
.	TRBV5-1	.	TRBJ2-7	TGCGCCAGCAGCTTGTTTCGGGATAAGGACTGGATCGACGGCTCCTACGAGCAGTACTTC	CASSLFRDKDWIDGSYEQYF
.	TRBV3-1/TRBV3-2	.	TRBJ1-1	TGTGCCAGCAGCCAGGTAGGGGGTAGCACTGAAGCTTTCTTT	CASSQVGGSTEAFF
TRBD2	TRBV11-2	.	TRBJ2-5	TGTGCCAGCAGCTTAGGGGGACTAGCGGGTATGGGACAAGAGACCCAGTACTTC	CASSLGGLAGMGQETQYF
.	TRBV28	.	TRBJ1-2	TGTGCCAGCAGTTTAGTGACCCCTACAAATGGCTACACCTTC	CASSLVTPTNGYTF
.	TRBV7-9	once	TRBJ1-2	TGTGCCAGCAGCCAAACAGGATCCTATGGCTACACCTTC	CASSQTGSYGYTF
TRBD1	TRBV18	.	TRBJ1-2	TGTGCCAGCTCCCCCATCGGACAGGGAGACCTATGGGGCTACACCTTC	CASSPIGQGDLWGYTF
.	TRBV7-3	.	TRBJ1-2	TGTGCCAGCAGCTTATCACAGGGACGAGGCTACACCTTC	CASSLSQGRGYTF
TRBD1	TRBV11-3	.	TRBJ2-7	TGTGCCAGCAGCTTCGGGACAGAGTACGAGCAGTACTTC	CASSFGTEYEQYF
TRBD1	TRBV12-3/TRBV12-4	.	TRBJ2-7	TGTGCCAGCAGTTTCCTAGACAGGGGAGAGCAGTACTTC	CASSFLDRGEQYF
.	TRBV7-9	.	TRBJ2-2	TGTGCCAGCAGCCGGGGGTCCGGGGAGCTGTTTTTT	CASSRGSGELFF
TRBD1	TRBV3-1/TRBV3-2	.	TRBJ1-2	TGTGCCAGCAGACAGGGGGGAAGTGGCTACACCTTC	CASRQGGSGYTF
.	TRBV5-4	.	TRBJ2-7	TGTGCCAGCAGCTGGCCCCAGGAGGGCGAGCAGTACTTC	CASSWPQEGEQYF
.	TRBV5-1	.	TRBJ2-3	TGCGCCAGCAGTGCGGTGGCTAGGACAGATACGCAGTATTTT	CASSAVARTDTQYF
TRBD2	TRBV5-5	.	TRBJ2-7	TGTGCCAGCAGCCTCGGACTAGCGGGGGGGCTAGGGACCTACGAGCAGTACTTC	CASSLGLAGGLGTYEQYF
TRBD1	TRBV28	.	TRBJ1-2	TGTGCCAGCAGTTCCGGGACAGAATATGGCTACACCTTC	CASSSGTEYGYTF
TRBD1	TRBV5-1	many	TRBJ2-7	TGCGCCAGCAGCCAGGGACAGTTCTACGAGCAGTACTTC	CASSQGQFYEQYF